Given below is one T cell receptor (beta chain) in context. The junction differs from germline at one of its ends, possibly a read error. The data derive from a study of blood T cell repertoires in COVID-19. Study at large: COVID-19 samples collected from the United States, Italy and Spain covered acute and convalescent phases.

Assay: immunoSEQ multiplex PCR; the TCRdb copy retains only in-frame clones and omits some. The sample yields about 270,000 clones, approximately 80% seen once. This CDR3 is 14 amino acids long. Germline-derived CDR1 and CDR2 are MNHEY and SMNVEV (reference sequence). The rearrangement uses TRBV27 and TRBJ2-7; 9 bases are shared with TRBD2. The sequenced sample was peripheral blood. The clonotype was recovered from a woman in her sixties with active or convalescent COVID-19. CDR3 sequence reads: CASSLSSGGGAWDF. CDR3 in DNA: TGTGCCAGCAGTTTATCGTCGGGCGGGGGGGCGTGGGACTTC.